This is a list of T cell receptor beta chains from one sample in a study of blood T cells in healthy people across ages. MiXCR, applied by TCRdb to the 5' RACE reads, yields one record per CDR3 protein. The table has about 1.7 million distinct CDR3 sequences, under 30% seen once. Material: blood. The receptors come from a woman in her thirties in good health. The conserved cysteine and the conserved F or W are not part of the CDR3 here. D genes are given only for firm matches.

D gene	V gene	J gene	CDR3 protein
NA	TRBV12-3/TRBV12-4	TRBJ2-7	ASNSKVYEQY
NA	TRBV10-3	TRBJ1-2	AISDSSNYDYT
TRBD2	TRBV12-3/TRBV12-4	TRBJ2-1	ASSSALRLAGGDEQF
TRBD2	TRBV5-5	TRBJ2-1	ASSLIAGGPSNEQF
TRBD1	TRBV3-1	TRBJ2-7	ASSRLGQGKGYEQY
NA	TRBV4-1	TRBJ1-5	ASSPGGQYEQPQH
NA	TRBV6-6	TRBJ2-3	ASSGGIVDTQY
NA	TRBV27	TRBJ2-2	ASSLRAQAYTGELF
NA	TRBV7-2	TRBJ2-5	ASSLWVFGEQY
TRBD1	TRBV28	TRBJ1-2	ASSFPKTGTNYGYT
NA	TRBV29-1	TRBJ1-5	SVVPRLGQPQH
TRBD1	TRBV6-1	TRBJ2-5	ASTEGAGPETQY
NA	TRBV11-2	TRBJ2-7	ASSLEAKPYEQY
NA	TRBV7-9	TRBJ1-4	ASSRNEDSDRLF
NA	TRBV2	TRBJ2-7	ASLGLEGVVSEQY
NA	TRBV25-1	TRBJ2-7	ASSESGARYEQY
NA	TRBV15	TRBJ1-4	ATSKDPTNEKLF
TRBD2	TRBV12-3/TRBV12-4	TRBJ2-7	ASSWGGGAYEQY
NA	TRBV6-2/TRBV6-3	TRBJ2-7	ASSLRAPGAYEQY
TRBD2	TRBV20-1	TRBJ2-3	SASPGGARTDTQY
TRBD2	TRBV3-1	TRBJ2-3	ASSQDPLSGRADTQY
TRBD2	TRBV20-1	TRBJ2-1	SAGGLAGVHEQF
TRBD1	TRBV29-1	TRBJ2-3	SVRDRDTDTQY
NA	TRBV12-3/TRBV12-4	TRBJ2-7	ASSLKGGYEQY
NA	TRBV7-2	TRBJ2-7	ASSLRLASREQY
NA	TRBV21-1	NA	ASRTSGGSGGYEQY
TRBD1	TRBV11-2	TRBJ2-1	ASSLATGTGTREQF
NA	TRBV7-9	TRBJ2-3	ASSKKEGTDTQY
TRBD1	TRBV20-1	TRBJ2-7	SASPDRSYEQY